Given below is one TCR beta chain in context. MiXCR was run by TCRdb on the PCR reads, yielding one entry per CDR3 protein. The data hold approximately 79,000 distinct CDR3 sequences, with over 45% observed a single time. The data belong to a study of CDR3 diversity in severe acne. The CDR3 contains 14 residues. Germline V lookup: CDR1 MNHEY, CDR2 SVGAGI. The trim removed 4 bases at V and 1 base at J, leaving 3 bases unmatched. The receptor was derived from a male donor in good health, serving as a control. The specimen was blood. This chain links TRBV6-5 with TRBJ2-7, with TRBD1 identical over 8 bases. CDR3: CASSSDRGSYEQYF. The CDR3 DNA reads TGTGCCAGCAGTTCCGACAGGGGATCCTACGAGCAGTACTTC.